The next 9 T cell receptor beta chains were all read from a single sample in a study of T cell repertoires in cytomegalovirus infection. TCRdb reprocessed the reads via MiXCR and lists one record per CDR3 protein. The repertoire holds 450,000 to 550,000 distinct CDR3 sequences, with 15% to 20% as singletons. Material: CD8+ T cells from PBMCs. The receptors were sampled from a human donor in good health (CMV status not recorded). Some clones in this sample may be carry-over from other donors' samples.

Many counts were recorded for this clonotype. The chain links TRBV7-6 to TRBJ2-6; a weak D match, TRBD2 (7 bases). The CDR3 is 17 amino acids. Germline CDR1 reads SGHVS; CDR2 reads FNYEAQ. Deletions cut 0 bases from V and 4 bases from J, with 13 bases between. CDR3 sequence: CASSLAGRGAGANVLTF. The DNA of the CDR3 is TGTGCCAGCAGCTTAGCTGGGAGGGGGGCCGGGGCCAACGTCCTGACTTTC.

Worth noting for this clonotype: Being one base from a much bigger clone, this may be a read error. This rearrangement joins TRBV28 to TRBJ2-3; D gene unclear. The CDR3 has 15 residues. Germline CDR1 reads MDHEN; CDR2 reads SYDVKM. The CDR3 sequence is CAGSTGQNREDTQYF. The CDR3 DNA reads as TGTGCCGGCAGTACCGGGCAAAACCGCGAAGATACGCAGTATTTT.

The chain has TRBV19 and TRBJ1-1; the match to TRBD1 covers 8 bases. This CDR3 region has 12 residues. CDR1 and CDR2 (germline): LNHDA, SQIVND (reference sequence). V was clipped by 8 bases and J by 4 bases; unmatched bases: 3. The CDR3 DNA is TGTGCCAGTCTCGACAGGGGCACTGAAGCTTTCTTT. Encoded protein: CASLDRGTEAFF.

This clonotype has a count of ten or more. The chain has TRBV7-9 and TRBJ2-1; 9 bases are a match to TRBD1. The V gene end was trimmed by 6 bases and the J gene end by 2 bases; junction bases not matched to a gene: 8. The CDR3 consists of 16 residues. Germline loops: CDR1 SEHNR, CDR2 FQNEAQ (reference sequence). The CDR3 sequence: CASSSPGQGTYNEQFF. The CDR3 DNA is TGTGCCAGCAGTTCACCGGGACAGGGCACCTACAATGAGCAGTTCTTC.

The rearrangement joins TRBV20-1 to TRBJ2-7; possibly TRBD2 for D (6 bases). This CDR3 comprises 13 residues. Germline V gene lookup returns CDR1 DFQATT and CDR2 SNEGSKA (reference sequence). Trimming shortened V by 6 bases and J by 3 bases, and 15 bases separated the two germline ends. CDR3: CSAPQRTNYEQYF. The CDR3 bases are TGCAGTGCCCCCCAGCGGACTAACTACGAGCAGTACTTC.

The table lists this clonotype with a count of one. Being one base from a much bigger clone, this may be a read error. The chain joins TRBV28 to TRBJ1-5; possibly TRBD1 for D (6 bases). The germline V and J ends were trimmed by 1 base and 2 bases, with 12 bases remaining between them. Germline lookup yields CDR1 MDHEN and CDR2 SYDVKM. There are 16 residues in the CDR3. The CDR3 DNA sequence: TGTGCCAGCAGTTTATCCAGGGGAGTAGGCAATCAGCCCCAGCATTTT. It encodes CASSLSRGVGNQPQHF.

A few counts support this clonotype. The chain uses TRBV6-2 or TRBV6-3 and TRBJ2-1, with 8 bases lining up with TRBD2. CDR1 and CDR2 from the germline V gene are MNHEY and SVGEGT. Germline trimming cut 5 bases from V and 3 bases from J; bases unmatched to any gene: 9. This CDR3 spans 16 amino acids. The CDR3 DNA reads TGTGCCAGCAGTCCCAGGGGACTAGGGGGCTACAATGAGCAGTTCTTC. This codes for CASSPRGLGGYNEQFF.

This clonotype was recorded many times. V is TRBV10-3 and J is TRBJ2-7; TRBD1 matches 10 bases. The ends lost 3 bases at V and 2 bases at J; junction bases unmatched: 4. The CDR3 sequence is 15 residues long. CDR1 and CDR2 (germline): ENHRY, SYGVKD. CDR3 sequence reads: CAISDPGTGAYEQYF. The CDR3 nucleotides read TGTGCCATCAGTGACCCCGGGACAGGGGCCTACGAGCAGTACTTC.

This clonotype was seen once. The rearrangement links TRBV5-4 to TRBJ2-3; 10 bases align to TRBD1. Germline V CDR1 and CDR2: SGHNT, YYREEE (reference sequence). After removal of 4 bases from V and 4 bases from J, the junction contained 9 bases not matched to a gene. The CDR3 length is 16 residues. CDR3 nucleotides: TGTGCCAGCAGCCCTGGGACAGGGGTCCCCCCAGATACGCAGTATTTT. Amino acids: CASSPGTGVPPDTQYF.